Detailed here is one T cell receptor (beta chain). Repertoires were generated with immunoSEQ multiplex PCR, while TCRdb's copy carries only in-frame clones and drops some. This table holds 250,000 to 300,000 clones, around 84% found once. The data belong to a study of blood T cell repertoires in COVID-19. Germline values: CDR1 SGHAT, CDR2 FQNNGV. The germline V and J ends were trimmed by 3 bases and 8 bases, with 10 bases remaining between them. The CDR3 has 13 residues. Participant ages covered roughly 18 to 89 years across 20 to 25 US areas. This clonotype originated in a man between 35 and 55 years old who had been exposed to COVID-19. The V gene is TRBV11-2, the J gene TRBJ1-4; D is undetermined. What was sequenced was PBMCs or T cells enriched from blood (not recorded which). CDR3 loop: CASSFAGGEKLFF. The CDR3 region has the DNA TGTGCCAGCAGCTTCGCAGGAGGGGAAAAACTGTTTTTT.